The present TCR beta chain was sequenced within a study of shared clonotypes between healthy human individuals. Measured with immunoSEQ multiplex PCR; TCRdb has only the in-frame clones, and not every one. The profile covers 2 million to 2.5 million clones, with about nine tenths appearing a single time and 0.37% taken by the ten largest. CDR3 size: 15 residues. V shed 6 bases and J 6 bases; nucleotides not matched to a gene: 7. CDR1 MNHEY and CDR2 SVGAGI come from the germline V gene. Study findings and constraints: Measured sharing among donors was expected to vary with sequencing depth.

Donors, without exception, were Caucasian adults residing in Nashville, Tennessee. A word on this clone: Its antigen is still unknown.

Sequencing was performed on naive CD4+ T cells from PBMCs. Subset in this sample: CD45RA+ positively selected. The receptor was isolated from a man between 18 and 29 years old in good health. Some clones in this sample may be carry-over from other donors' samples. The chain links TRBV6-5 to TRBJ2-2, with 10 bases that match TRBD2. The CDR3 DNA is TGTGCCAGCAGCTATCTAGCGGGAGCGGCCGGGGAGCTGTTTTTT. It codes for CASSYLAGAAGELFF.